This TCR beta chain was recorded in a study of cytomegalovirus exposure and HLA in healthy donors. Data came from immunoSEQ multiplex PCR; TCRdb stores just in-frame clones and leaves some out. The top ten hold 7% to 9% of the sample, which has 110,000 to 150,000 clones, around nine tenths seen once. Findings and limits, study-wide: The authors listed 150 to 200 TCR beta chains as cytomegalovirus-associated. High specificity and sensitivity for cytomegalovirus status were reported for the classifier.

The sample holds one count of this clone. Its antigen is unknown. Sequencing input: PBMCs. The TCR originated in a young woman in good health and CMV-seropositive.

The CDR3 here is CASSYFPGTGELFF. The CDR3 bases are TGTGCCAGCAGTTACTTCCCGGGAACCGGGGAGCTGTTTTTT. The chain is built from TRBV6-5 and TRBJ2-2; TRBD2 is a possible D gene (5 bases). The V end lost 1 base, the J end lost 5 bases, and 8 bases lay between the germline ends. The CDR3 sequence is 14 residues long. Germline V lookup: CDR1 MNHEY, CDR2 SVGAGI.